These T cell receptor beta chains were read from a single sample in a study of blood T cells in healthy people across ages. TCRdb redid the calling of the 5' RACE reads with MiXCR, one entry per CDR3 protein. The table lists roughly 1,500,000 distinct CDR3 sequences, 42% of them singletons, with 7.9% in the top ten. The sequenced sample was blood. The receptor source for this set is a woman aged 18-29 years in good health. CDR3s include the opening cysteine and the closing phenylalanine or tryptophan. The order of the fields is D gene, J gene, V gene, clone size, CDR3 protein, CDR3 DNA. The D gene is left open where the match is weak. Size is stated for part of the rows, as once, few or many counts, or as a class when the clone is expanded.

>-|TRBJ2-7|TRBV6-5|-
CASSHLGQAYEQYF
TGTGCCAGCAGCCATTTGGGACAAGCCTACGAGCAGTACTTC
>-|TRBJ2-7|TRBV4-1|few
CASSRAEGSYEQYF
TGCGCCAGCAGCCGGGCCGAGGGCTCCTACGAGCAGTACTTC
>-|TRBJ2-5|TRBV4-1|few
CASSQPYETQYF
TGCGCCAGCAGCCAACCATACGAGACCCAGTACTTC
>-|TRBJ2-5|TRBV20-1|-
CSAEALGNEQYF
TGCAGTGCTGAAGCCTTGGGCAATGAGCAGTACTTC
>-|TRBJ2-1|TRBV24-1|few
CATSDSSGSGAHNEQFF
TGTGCCACCAGTGATTCATCCGGCTCCGGGGCCCACAATGAGCAGTTCTTC
>TRBD2|TRBJ2-1|TRBV3-1|few
CASSQDLAGGTEQFF
TGTGCCAGCAGCCAAGATCTAGCGGGAGGGACTGAGCAGTTCTTC
>-|TRBJ2-2|TRBV9|-
CASSVVDYTGELFF
TGTGCCAGCAGCGTAGTAGACTACACCGGGGAGCTGTTTTTT
>-|TRBJ2-3|TRBV10-3|-
CAISTSPGPDTQYF
TGTGCCATCAGTACGTCCCCGGGACCAGATACGCAGTATTTT
>-|TRBJ2-7|TRBV29-1|many
CSVGGDIYEQYF
TGCAGCGTTGGGGGGGACATTTACGAGCAGTACTTC
>-|TRBJ1-1|TRBV20-1|few
CSARGSGGNTEAFF
TGCAGTGCTAGAGGTTCTGGGGGTAACACTGAAGCTTTCTTT
>-|TRBJ1-2|TRBV4-1|-
CASSQGVEENYGYTF
TGCGCCAGCAGCCAAGGGGTCGAGGAGAACTATGGCTACACCTTC
>-|TRBJ1-4|TRBV20-1|-
CSANTGSNEKLFF
TGCAGTGCTAACACCGGGTCTAATGAAAAACTGTTTTTT
>-|TRBJ1-6|TRBV3-1|-
CASSRSSGWELNSYNSPLHF
TGTGCCAGCAGCCGCTCCTCTGGGTGGGAGCTTAACTCCTATAATTCACCCCTCCACTTT
>-|TRBJ2-1|TRBV6-6|many
CASSYSRALFF
TGTGCCAGCAGTTACTCGAGGGCGCTGTTCTTC
>TRBD1|TRBJ2-7|TRBV6-5|few
CASSSPGTGSSYEQYF
TGTGCCAGCAGTTCACCCGGGACAGGGTCGTCCTACGAGCAGTACTTC
>TRBD2|TRBJ2-7|TRBV20-1|-
CSARDSGRAGYEQYF
TGCAGTGCTAGAGACAGCGGGAGGGCCGGGTATGAGCAGTACTTC
>TRBD1|TRBJ2-7|TRBV5-1|-
CASSLGGTGLHSYEQYF
TGCGCCAGCAGCTTGGGTGGGACAGGTCTCCACTCCTACGAGCAGTACTTC
>-|TRBJ2-1|TRBV7-2|many
CASSFRDHEQFF
TGTGCCAGCAGCTTCCGGGATCATGAGCAGTTCTTC
>-|TRBJ2-3|TRBV30|-
CAWSPLSTDTQYF
TGTGCCTGGAGCCCTCTGAGCACAGATACGCAGTATTTT
>-|TRBJ2-2|TRBV4-2|-
CASWGAPPGELFF
TGTGCAAGCTGGGGGGCCCCCCCCGGGGAGCTGTTTTTT
>-|TRBJ2-1|TRBV6-5|few
CASSYANGVQEQFF
TGTGCCAGCAGTTACGCGAATGGGGTCCAGGAGCAGTTCTTC
>-|TRBJ2-7|TRBV5-6|few
CASSFFEFPYEQYF
TGTGCCAGCAGCTTCTTCGAATTCCCCTACGAGCAGTACTTC
>-|TRBJ2-1|TRBV7-2|-
CASSSIQSSYNEQFF
TGTGCCAGCAGCTCTATACAGAGCTCCTACAATGAGCAGTTCTTC
>TRBD2|TRBJ2-4|TRBV6-5|-
CASQPSGGIRNIQYF
TGTGCCAGCCAACCCAGCGGGGGGATTAGAAACATTCAGTACTTC
>TRBD2|TRBJ2-3|TRBV20-1|-
CSARVAGALADTQYF
TGCAGTGCTAGGGTAGCGGGGGCCCTCGCAGATACGCAGTATTTT
>-|TRBJ2-3|TRBV20-1|many
CSARDRDGKSDTQYF
TGCAGTGCTAGAGATCGGGACGGGAAATCCGATACGCAGTATTTT
>-|TRBJ2-1|TRBV7-2|few
CASSPRGVGGSNEQFF
TGTGCCAGCAGCCCCCGGGGGGTAGGGGGCTCTAATGAGCAGTTCTTC
>TRBD1|TRBJ1-6|TRBV4-1|many
CASSRGTGENSPLHF
TGCGCCAGCAGCCGCGGGACAGGGGAGAATTCACCCCTCCACTTT
>-|TRBJ1-2|TRBV6-5|few
CASTDSSAPNYGYTF
TGTGCCAGCACCGACAGTAGTGCACCAAACTATGGCTACACCTTC
>TRBD2|TRBJ2-3|TRBV29-1|-
CSAGGSGGAVDTQYF
TGCAGCGCTGGGGGGAGCGGGGGGGCCGTAGATACGCAGTATTTT
>-|TRBJ1-2|TRBV28|-
CASSVLGNYSYTF
TGTGCCAGCAGTGTTTTGGGTAACTATAGCTACACCTTC